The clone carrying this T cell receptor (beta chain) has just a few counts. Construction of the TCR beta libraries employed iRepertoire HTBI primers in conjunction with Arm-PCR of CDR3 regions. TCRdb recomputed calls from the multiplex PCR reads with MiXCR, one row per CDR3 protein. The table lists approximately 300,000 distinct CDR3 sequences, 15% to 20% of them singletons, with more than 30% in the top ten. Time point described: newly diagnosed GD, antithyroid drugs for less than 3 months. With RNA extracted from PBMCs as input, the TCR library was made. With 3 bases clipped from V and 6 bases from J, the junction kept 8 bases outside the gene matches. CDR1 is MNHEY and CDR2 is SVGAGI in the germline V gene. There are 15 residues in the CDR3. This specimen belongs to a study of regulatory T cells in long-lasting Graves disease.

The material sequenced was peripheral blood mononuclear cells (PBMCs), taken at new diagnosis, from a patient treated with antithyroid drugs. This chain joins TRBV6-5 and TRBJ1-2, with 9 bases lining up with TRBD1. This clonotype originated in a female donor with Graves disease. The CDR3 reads CASSYSGQGHNGYTF. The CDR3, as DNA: TGTGCCAGCAGTTATTCGGGACAGGGTCATAATGGCTACACCTTC.